This T cell receptor (beta chain) came from a study of T-cell reconstitution after alpha-beta-depleted transplantation in children. Per germline, CDR1 SGHTA and CDR2 FQGNSA. The CDR3 has 15 amino acids. The V end lost 6 bases, the J end lost 0 bases, and 15 bases lay between the germline ends. Unique molecular identifiers were incorporated when the TCRbeta library was constructed. TCRdb independently ran MiXCR on the PCR reads; one entry per CDR3 protein. The data show some 500,000 distinct CDR3 sequences, with 30% to 35% seen just once and under 3% held by the top ten. V is TRBV7-2 and J is TRBJ2-7; D is possibly TRBD2 (6 bases). The sequences come from PBMCs from the stem cell graft donor, collected from the stem cell graft. The origin of this receptor is a human donor who donated a stem cell graft to a child with aplastic anemia. CDR3 protein: CASSGGSYRSYEQYF. The CDR3 DNA is TGTGCCAGCAGTGGAGGGAGCTACCGCTCCTACGAGCAGTACTTC.